These 2 T cell receptor beta chains were all obtained from the same sample, sequenced in a study of tumour-infiltrating T cells in Burkitt lymphoma. Clones were read by immunoSEQ multiplex PCR, and TCRdb kept only the in-frame ones, dropping some. This sample's table has dozens of clones. Sequenced material: tumor tissue. The receptors stem from a human donor with Burkitt lymphoma.

This clone was seen a handful of times. One junction end does not reproduce the germline sequence, and a read error may be involved. The V gene is TRBV4-3, the J gene TRBJ2-1; perhaps D is TRBD1 or TRBD2 (5 bases each). Germline V CDR1 and CDR2: LGHNA, YSLEER. CDR3 length equals 19 residues. The CDR3 here is CASSQDPGLSSGSYNEQFF. The DNA of the CDR3 is TGCGCAAGCAGCCAAGATCCGGGGCTCAGCAGTGGCTCCTACAATGAGCAGTTCTTC.

The gene calls are TRBV5-1 and TRBJ1-2; TRBD1 might be the D (5 bases). The CDR3 sequence is 14 residues long. The ends were cut back, 5 bases at V and 4 bases at J, with 15 bases in the middle. In germline, CDR1 is SGHRS, CDR2 YFSETQ. CDR3 in DNA: TGCGCCAGCAGTGGGGGTGGAGGTCCCTATGGCTACACCTTC. Translating gives CASSGGGGPYGYTF.